This T cell receptor (beta chain) comes out of a study of tissue T cells after allogeneic stem cell transplantation. This clone appeared a few times. This sample also contains other DNA sequences that code for the same CDR3. Assay used: immunoSEQ multiplex PCR; TCRdb lists only in-frame clones, some missing. The sample consists of about 25,000 clones, roughly 70% of them appearing once. The J segment lost 2 bases and the V segment lost 7 bases, leaving 4 bases of the junction unmatched. Germline V gives CDR1 SGHRS, CDR2 YFSETQ. CDR3 size: 14 residues. The receptor was isolated from a female donor of 60 years or more with lung cancer. The sequencing used tissue from the ileum, collected at autopsy. The rearrangement joins TRBV5-1 to TRBJ2-1; 9 bases match TRBD2. Here the CDR3 reads CASRLAETYNEQFF. The CDR3, as DNA: TGCGCCAGCCGACTAGCGGAAACCTACAATGAGCAGTTCTTC. The full variable domain, its missing parts supplied by reference TRBV5-1 and TRBJ2-1, is KAGVTQTPRYLIKTRGQQVTLSCSPISGHRSVSWYQQTPGQGLQFLFEYFSETQRNKGNFPGRFSGRQFSNSRSEMNVSTLELGDSALYLCASRLAETYNEQFFGPGTRLTVL.